This T cell receptor (beta chain) is from a study of blood T cell repertoires in COVID-19. Study-wide context: The United States, Italy and Spain supplied acute and convalescent COVID-19 samples.

The assay was immunoSEQ multiplex PCR, and TCRdb's table has in-frame clones only and misses some. The sample includes some 160,000 clones, 88% of them seen just once. This clone has just one count. Germline V gives CDR1 SGHVS, CDR2 FQNEAQ. Trimming at V came to 5 bases and at J to 3 bases, leaving 12 bases not matched to a gene. The CDR3 length is 18 residues. The sequencing sample was made of peripheral blood. V and J are TRBV7-8 and TRBJ2-6, with 8 positions matching TRBD2. The origin of this receptor is a man aged 50 to 59 who had recovered from COVID-19. The CDR3 sequence is CASSRGGRLGGGANVLTF. The CDR3 DNA reads as TGTGCCAGCAGCCGGGGGGGGCGGCTGGGCGGTGGGGCCAACGTCCTGACTTTC.